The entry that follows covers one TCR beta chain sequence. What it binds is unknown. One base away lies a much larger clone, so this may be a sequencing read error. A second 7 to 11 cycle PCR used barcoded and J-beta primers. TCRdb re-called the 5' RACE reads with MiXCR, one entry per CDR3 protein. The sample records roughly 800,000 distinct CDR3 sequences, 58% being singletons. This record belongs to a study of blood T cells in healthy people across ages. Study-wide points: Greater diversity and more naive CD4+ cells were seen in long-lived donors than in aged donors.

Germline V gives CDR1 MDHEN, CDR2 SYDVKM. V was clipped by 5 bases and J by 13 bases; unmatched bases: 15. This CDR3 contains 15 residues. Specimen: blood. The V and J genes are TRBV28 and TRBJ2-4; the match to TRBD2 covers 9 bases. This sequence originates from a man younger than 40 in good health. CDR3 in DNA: TGTGCCAGCAGTGTTCTTAATAGCGGGAGCTCTAGGCAGTACTTC. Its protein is CASSVLNSGSSRQYF.